The source of this T cell receptor beta chain is a study of technical replicates of blood from a handful of donors. Germline V gene lookup returns CDR1 LNHDA and CDR2 SQIVND (reference sequence). V lost 2 bases to trimming and J lost 4 bases, with 8 bases between them. The CDR3 is 14 residues long. Assay: immunoSEQ multiplex PCR; the TCRdb copy retains only in-frame clones and omits some. This sample has roughly 80,000 clones, with about 91% found just once. The chain uses TRBV19 and TRBJ1-4; maybe TRBD1 (5 bases). This TCR was recovered from a human donor in good health. Sequencing used T cells isolated from PBMCs. This CDR3 reads CASSIKGFNEKLFF. CDR3 bases: TGTGCCAGTAGTATAAAGGGGTTTAATGAAAAACTGTTTTTT.